This TCR beta chain emerged from a study of cytomegalovirus exposure and HLA in healthy donors. This clone occurred once. This table comes from immunoSEQ multiplex PCR, and its TCRdb copy is limited to in-frame clones, with some not included. The sample lists 190,000 or so clones, about 86% occurring once. The CDR3 is 11 residues long. Per the germline V gene, CDR1 is MNHNS and CDR2 is SASEGT. The V and J ends lost 3 bases and 10 bases respectively, with 7 bases between them. The origin of this receptor is a woman between 18 and 29 years old in good health and CMV-seropositive. The specimen was PBMCs. The chain employs TRBV6-1 and TRBJ2-1; D gene ambiguous. The CDR3 spells CASSEYEEQFF. For the CDR3, the DNA is TGTGCCAGCAGTGAGTACGAGGAGCAGTTCTTC.